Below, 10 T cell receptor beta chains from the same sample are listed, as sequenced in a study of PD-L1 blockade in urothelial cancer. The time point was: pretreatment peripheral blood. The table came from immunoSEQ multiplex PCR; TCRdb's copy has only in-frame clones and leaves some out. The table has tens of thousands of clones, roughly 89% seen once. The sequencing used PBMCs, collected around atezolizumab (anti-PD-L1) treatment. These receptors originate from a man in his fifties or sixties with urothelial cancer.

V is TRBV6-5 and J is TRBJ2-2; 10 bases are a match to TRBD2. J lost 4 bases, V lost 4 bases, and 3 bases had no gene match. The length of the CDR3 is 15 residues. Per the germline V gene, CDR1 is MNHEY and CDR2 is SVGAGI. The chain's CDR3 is CASSSGTSVTGELFF. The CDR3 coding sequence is TGTGCCAGCAGTTCAGGGACTAGCGTCACCGGGGAGCTGTTTTTT.

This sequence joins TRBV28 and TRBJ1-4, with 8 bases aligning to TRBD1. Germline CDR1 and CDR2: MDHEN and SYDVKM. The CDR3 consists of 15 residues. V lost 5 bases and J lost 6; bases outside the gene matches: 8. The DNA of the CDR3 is TGTGCCAGCAGTCCCAGGGGGCGCCCCGATGAAAAACTGTTTTTT. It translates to CASSPRGRPDEKLFF.

The CDR3 here is CASSESVGGLSDTQYF. The CDR3 coding sequence is TGCGCCAGCAGTGAGTCGGTAGGGGGCTTGTCAGATACGCAGTATTTT. The rearrangement uses TRBV10-2 and TRBJ2-3; 7 bases are a match to TRBD1. The V segment lost 0 bases and the J segment 4 bases; nucleotides outside the gene matches: 7. Germline V gene sequence: CDR1 WSHSY, CDR2 SAAADI. The CDR3 consists of 16 residues.

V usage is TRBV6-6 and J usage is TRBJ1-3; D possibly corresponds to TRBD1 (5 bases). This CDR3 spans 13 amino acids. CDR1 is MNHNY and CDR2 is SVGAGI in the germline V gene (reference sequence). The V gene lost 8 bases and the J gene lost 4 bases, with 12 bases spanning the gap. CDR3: CASWSNRGNTIYF. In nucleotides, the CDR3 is TGTGCCAGCTGGTCGAACAGGGGAAACACCATATATTTT.

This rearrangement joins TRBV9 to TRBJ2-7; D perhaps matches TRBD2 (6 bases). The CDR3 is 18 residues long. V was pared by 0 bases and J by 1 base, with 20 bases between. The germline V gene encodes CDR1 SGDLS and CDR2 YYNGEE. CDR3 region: CASSVAGDGGLKSYEQYF. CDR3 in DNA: TGTGCCAGCAGCGTAGCCGGAGACGGGGGACTGAAATCCTACGAGCAGTACTTC. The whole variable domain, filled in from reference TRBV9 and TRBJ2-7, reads DSGVTQTPKHLITATGQRVTLRCSPRSGDLSVYWYQQSLDQGLQFLIQYYNGEERAKGNILERFSAQQFPDLHSELNLSSLELGDSALYFCASSVAGDGGLKSYEQYFGPGTRLTVT.

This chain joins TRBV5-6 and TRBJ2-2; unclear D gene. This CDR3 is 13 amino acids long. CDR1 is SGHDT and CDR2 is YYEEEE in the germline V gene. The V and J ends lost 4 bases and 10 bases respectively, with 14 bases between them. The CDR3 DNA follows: TGTGCCAGCAGCCCCGAGGCCGTTCAGGAGCTGTTTTTT. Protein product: CASSPEAVQELFF.

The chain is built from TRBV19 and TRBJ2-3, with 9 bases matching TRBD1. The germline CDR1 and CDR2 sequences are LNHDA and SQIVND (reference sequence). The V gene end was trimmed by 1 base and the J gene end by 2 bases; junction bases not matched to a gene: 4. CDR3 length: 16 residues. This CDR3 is CASSIAGTGTTDTQYF. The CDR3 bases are TGTGCCAGTAGTATAGCCGGGACAGGGACCACAGATACGCAGTATTTT.

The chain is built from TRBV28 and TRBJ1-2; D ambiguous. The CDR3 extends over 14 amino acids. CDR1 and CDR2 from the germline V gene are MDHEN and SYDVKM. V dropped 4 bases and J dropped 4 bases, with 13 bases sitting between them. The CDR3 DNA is TGTGCCAGCAGTTCGATTGACGGGTTCTATGGCTACACCTTC. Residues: CASSSIDGFYGYTF.

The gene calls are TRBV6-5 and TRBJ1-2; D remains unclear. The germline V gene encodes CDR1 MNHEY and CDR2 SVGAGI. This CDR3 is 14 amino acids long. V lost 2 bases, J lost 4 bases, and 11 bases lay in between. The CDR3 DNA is TGTGCCAGCAGTTACAATACGGGATCCTATGGCTACACCTTC. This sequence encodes CASSYNTGSYGYTF.

The CDR3 DNA is TGTGCCAGTACCACTACAGGGCGTAGCACCGGGGAGCTGTTTTTT. This gives the protein CASTTTGRSTGELFF. This chain joins TRBV28 and TRBJ2-2, with a possible D match to TRBD1 (6 bases). The germline gives CDR1 MDHEN, CDR2 SYDVKM. Trimming cost V 9 bases and J 4 bases, with 18 bases left between them. This CDR3 comprises 15 residues.